A single T cell receptor beta chain is shown here with its context. The data were taken from a study of shared clonotypes between healthy human individuals. Positively selected for CCR7, the CD45RO-negative cells used as naive CD8 cells excluded terminally differentiated effector memory CD45RA+ cells. Clones were read by immunoSEQ multiplex PCR, and TCRdb kept only the in-frame ones, dropping some. The profile shows some 2.1 million clones, about 95% of them singletons. The sequence derives from a man between 18 and 29 years old in good health. The sequencing input was naive CD8+ T cells sorted from blood.

The CDR3: CASIAGDPYEQYF. Written as DNA, the CDR3 is TGTGCCAGCATAGCGGGAGACCCCTACGAGCAGTACTTC. The rearrangement joins TRBV6-4 to TRBJ2-7; 9 nucleotides agree with TRBD2. Germline V gene data show CDR1 as MRHNA and CDR2 as SNTAGT. The CDR3 has 13 residues. Trimming removed 7 bases from V and 2 bases from J; junction bases left unmatched: 3.